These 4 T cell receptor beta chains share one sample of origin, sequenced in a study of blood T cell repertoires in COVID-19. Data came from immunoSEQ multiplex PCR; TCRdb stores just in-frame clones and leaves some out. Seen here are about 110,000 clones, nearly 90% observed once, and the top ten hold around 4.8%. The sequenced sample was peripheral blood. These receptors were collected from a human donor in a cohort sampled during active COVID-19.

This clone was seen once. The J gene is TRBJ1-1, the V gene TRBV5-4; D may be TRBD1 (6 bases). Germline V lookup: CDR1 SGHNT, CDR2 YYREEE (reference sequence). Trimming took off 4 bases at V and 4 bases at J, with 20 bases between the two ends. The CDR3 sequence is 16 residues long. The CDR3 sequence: CASSGLQGPSVTEAFF. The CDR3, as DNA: TGTGCCAGCAGCGGGCTACAGGGACCGTCTGTCACTGAAGCTTTCTTT.

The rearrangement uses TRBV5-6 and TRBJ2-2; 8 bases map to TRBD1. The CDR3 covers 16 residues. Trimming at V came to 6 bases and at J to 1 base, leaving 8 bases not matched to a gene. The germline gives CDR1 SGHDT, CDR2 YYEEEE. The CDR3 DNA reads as TGTGCCAGCACCCAAAAGGACAGGGAGAACACCGGGGAGCTGTTTTTT. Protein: CASTQKDRENTGELFF.

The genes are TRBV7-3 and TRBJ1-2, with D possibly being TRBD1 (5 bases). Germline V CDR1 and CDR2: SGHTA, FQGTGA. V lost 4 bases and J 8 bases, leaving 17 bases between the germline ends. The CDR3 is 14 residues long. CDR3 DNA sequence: TGTGCCAGCAGCTCCCAAGGGGTTGGGGAAGGCTACACCTTC. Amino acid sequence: CASSSQGVGEGYTF.

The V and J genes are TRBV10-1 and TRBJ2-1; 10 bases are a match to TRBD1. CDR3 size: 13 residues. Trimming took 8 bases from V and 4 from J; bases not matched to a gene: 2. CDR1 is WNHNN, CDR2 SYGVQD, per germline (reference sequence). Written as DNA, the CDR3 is TGCGCCAGCGCGGGACAGGGGTACAATGAGCAGTTCTTC. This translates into CASAGQGYNEQFF.